One sample yielded the 16 T cell receptor beta chains listed below, sequenced in a study of cytomegalovirus exposure and HLA in healthy donors. The study ran its PCR with 60 Vbeta and 13 Jbeta primers. Some clones are missing from TCRdb's copy, which holds only in-frame ones; the method was immunoSEQ multiplex PCR. The sample lists roughly 88,000 clones; 76% were seen once. The sequenced sample consisted of PBMCs. The receptors stem from a man younger than 45 in good health and CMV-seropositive.

Only one count was recorded for this clone. The chain uses TRBV2 and TRBJ1-5, with a tentative D call TRBD1 (5 bases). V lost 6 bases and J lost 3, with 9 bases in between. The CDR3 loop spans 13 amino acids. Germline V gene lookup returns CDR1 SNHLY and CDR2 FYNNEI. The CDR3 spells CASRGQANQPQHF. In nucleotides, the CDR3 is TGTGCCAGCAGGGGGCAGGCCAATCAGCCCCAGCATTTT.

This clone came up a few times. The V call is TRBV7-9, the J call TRBJ2-7; weak D call: TRBD2 (5 bases). Germline V gives CDR1 SEHNR, CDR2 FQNEAQ (reference sequence). CDR3 length: 12 residues. The CDR3 bases are TGTTCCAGCAGCAACGAGGGCCACGAGCAGTACGTC. Its protein is CSSSNEGHEQYV.

This clone was counted a single time. The gene calls are TRBV6-5 and TRBJ2-7; 9 nucleotides match TRBD1. The V gene end was trimmed by 6 bases and the J gene end by 5 bases; junction bases not matched to a gene: 8. Looked up from germline, CDR1 is MNHEY and CDR2 is SVGAGI. The length of the CDR3 is 14 residues. The CDR3 protein is CASRLWTGADEQYV. Here the CDR3 DNA reads TGTGCCAGCAGACTCTGGACAGGGGCGGACGAGCAGTACGTC.

V gene TRBV4-3 combines with J gene TRBJ1-4, with TRBD1 matching 7 bases. V shed 5 bases, J shed 0 bases, and the junction held 6 bases outside the gene matches. The length of the CDR3 is 16 residues. From germline, CDR1 is LGHNA and CDR2 YSLEER. The CDR3 DNA reads as TGCGCCAGCAGCTTAGGGACAGCTGCAACTAATGAAAAACTGTTTTTT. It is translated as CASSLGTAATNEKLFF.

The chain combines TRBV7-9 with TRBJ1-1; TRBD1 agrees at 9 bases. V shed 3 bases, J shed 0 bases, and the junction held 2 bases outside the gene matches. The CDR3 is made up of 15 amino acids. The germline gives CDR1 SEHNR, CDR2 FQNEAQ (reference sequence). The CDR3, as DNA: TGTGCCAGCAGCTTGGACAGGGGCCTGAACACTGAAGCTTTCTTT. Its translation: CASSLDRGLNTEAFF.

The rearrangement uses TRBV5-1 and TRBJ1-1, with D tentatively TRBD1 (5 bases). With 4 bases removed from V and 1 base from J, the gap between germline ends came to 14 bases. Germline V CDR1 and CDR2: SGHRS, YFSETQ. This CDR3 is built from 15 residues. For the CDR3, the DNA is TGCGCCAGCAGCGACCACAGGCCCGGGAACACTGAAGCTTTCTTT. Its protein is CASSDHRPGNTEAFF.

The chain employs TRBV5-1 and TRBJ2-5; 13 bases map to TRBD2. This CDR3 is built from 15 residues. CDR1 is SGHRS, CDR2 YFSETQ, per germline. The V and J ends lost 0 bases and 5 bases, in that order; junction bases with no gene match: 1. The CDR3, as DNA: TGCGCCAGCAGCTTGGGGACTAGCGGGGGTGAGACCCAGTACTTC. It is translated as CASSLGTSGGETQYF.

The CDR3 sequence is CASSPRVGGNQPQHF. The CDR3 DNA sequence: TGTGCCAGCAGCCCCAGGGTTGGGGGCAATCAGCCCCAGCATTTT. This chain uses TRBV7-2 with TRBJ1-5; possible D gene TRBD1, 5 bases. The ends were cut back, 5 bases at V and 2 bases at J, with 13 bases in the middle. The CDR3 loop spans 15 amino acids. Germline CDR1 SGHTA, CDR2 FQGNSA.

The CDR3 loop reads CASREEAPIYEQYF. CDR3 bases: TGCGCCAGCAGAGAGGAAGCGCCAATCTACGAGCAGTACTTC. V usage is TRBV5-1 and J usage is TRBJ2-7; no clear D. The CDR3 contains 14 residues. The germline V gene has CDR1 SGHRS and CDR2 YFSETQ. The V and J ends lost 5 bases and 3 bases respectively, with 15 bases between them.

This chain links TRBV18 with TRBJ2-7, with TRBD2 identical over 13 bases. Germline CDR1 KGHSH, CDR2 LQKENI. The CDR3 sequence is 16 residues long. The V segment lost 3 bases and the J segment 0 bases; nucleotides outside the gene matches: 2. The DNA for the CDR3 is TGTGCCAGCTCACCGGGACTAGCGGGACTCTCCTACGAGCAGTACTTC. It codes for CASSPGLAGLSYEQYF.

The gene calls are TRBV12-2 and TRBJ1-5; the table names TRBD1, a call not compared with the DNA. TRBV12-2 is listed as a pseudogene. CDR3 length: 14 residues. In DNA form, the CDR3 reads TGTGCAAGTCGATTGACAGGGCCCAGGGAATCCCAGCATTTT. Residues: CASRLTGPRESQHF.

This chain connects TRBV5-6 to TRBJ2-1; 12 bases are shared with TRBD2. The CDR3 has 15 residues. Germline V gene lookup returns CDR1 SGHDT and CDR2 YYEEEE. V trimming: 0 bases; J trimming: 10 bases; junction bases outside the gene matches: 5. This CDR3 is CASSLVLAGGQEQFF. CDR3 nucleotides: TGTGCCAGCAGCTTGGTACTAGCGGGAGGTCAAGAGCAGTTCTTC.

This clone was picked up one time. This chain joins TRBV9 and TRBJ1-6, with a possible D match to TRBD1 (6 bases). Trimming took off 3 bases at V and 5 bases at J, with 9 bases between the two ends. This CDR3 spans 14 amino acids. Germline CDR1 is SGDLS and CDR2 is YYNGEE. Written as DNA, the CDR3 is TGTGCCAGCAGCGCCAGGGGAAATAATTCACCCCTCCACTTT. The encoded protein is CASSARGNNSPLHF.

The V and J genes are TRBV29-1 and TRBJ1-2; possible D gene TRBD1, 5 bases. This CDR3 region has 12 residues. Trimming took off 1 base at V and 2 bases at J, with 5 bases between the two ends. CDR1 and CDR2 from the germline V gene are SQVTM and ANQGSEA. The CDR3 DNA sequence: TGCAGCGTTGAAGGACAGAACTATGGCTACACCTTC. Translated: CSVEGQNYGYTF. The full variable domain, rest sourced from reference TRBV29-1 and TRBJ1-2, is SAVISQKPSRDICQRGTSLTIQCQVDSQVTMMFWYRQQPGQSLTLIATANQGSEATYESGFVIDKFPISRPNLTFSTLTVSNMSPEDSSIYLCSVEGQNYGYTFGSGTRLTVV.

The chain combines TRBV6-5 with TRBJ2-2, with D uncertain. The V gene's germline CDR1 is MNHEY and CDR2 SVGAGI. The V gene lost 5 bases and the J gene lost 8 bases, with 3 bases spanning the gap. The CDR3 spans 10 residues. Here the CDR3 DNA reads TGTGCCAGCAGTGCGGGGGAGCTGTTTTTT. This encodes CASSAGELFF.

The rearrangement links TRBV6-5 to TRBJ2-4; a possible D gene is TRBD1 (5 bases). Germline lookup yields CDR1 MNHEY and CDR2 SVGAGI. V was cut by 5 bases and J by 0 bases, with 11 bases left in between. The CDR3 is 15 residues long. The DNA for the CDR3 is TGTGCCAGCAGTCCCAGACAGATAGCCAAAAACATTCAGTACTTC. It specifies CASSPRQIAKNIQYF.